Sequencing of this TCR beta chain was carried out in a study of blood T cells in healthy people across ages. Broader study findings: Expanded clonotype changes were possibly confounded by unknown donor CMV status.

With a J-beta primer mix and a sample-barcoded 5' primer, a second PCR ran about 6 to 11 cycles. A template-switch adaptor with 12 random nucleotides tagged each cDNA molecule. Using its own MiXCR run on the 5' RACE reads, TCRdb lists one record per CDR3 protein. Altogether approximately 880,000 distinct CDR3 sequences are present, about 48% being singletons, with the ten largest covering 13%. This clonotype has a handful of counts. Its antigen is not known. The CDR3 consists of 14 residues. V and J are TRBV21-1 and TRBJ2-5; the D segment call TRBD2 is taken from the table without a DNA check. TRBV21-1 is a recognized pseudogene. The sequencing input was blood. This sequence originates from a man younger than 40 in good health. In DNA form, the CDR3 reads TGTGCCAGCAGCAAAGTGGCCCTTCTGGGGACCCAGTACTTC. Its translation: CASSKVALLGTQYF.